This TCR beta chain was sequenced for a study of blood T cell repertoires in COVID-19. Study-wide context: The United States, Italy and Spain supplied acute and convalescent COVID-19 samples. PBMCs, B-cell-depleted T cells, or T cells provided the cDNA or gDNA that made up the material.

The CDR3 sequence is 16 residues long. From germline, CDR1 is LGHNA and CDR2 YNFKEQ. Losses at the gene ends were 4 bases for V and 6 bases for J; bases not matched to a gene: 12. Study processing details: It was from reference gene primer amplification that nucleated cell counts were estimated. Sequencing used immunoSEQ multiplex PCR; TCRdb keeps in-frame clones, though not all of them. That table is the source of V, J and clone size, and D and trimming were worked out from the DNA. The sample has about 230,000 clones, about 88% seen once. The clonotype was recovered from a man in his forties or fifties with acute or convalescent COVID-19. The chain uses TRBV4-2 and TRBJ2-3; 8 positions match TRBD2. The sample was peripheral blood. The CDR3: CASSPTGRGGQDTQYF. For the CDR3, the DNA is TGTGCCAGCAGCCCCACGGGTCGCGGGGGGCAGGATACGCAGTATTTT.